These 9 T cell receptor beta chains were all obtained from the same sample, sequenced in a study of response to subunit inactivated influenza vaccine. TCRdb analysed the RT-PCR reads with MiXCR anew, one entry per CDR3 protein. The sample contains hundreds of thousands of distinct CDR3 sequences, approximately 10% of which appear only once. The same specimen was also included in a second study, on T cells expressing NK-cell markers. This second study says: cDNA encoding TCR beta was synthesized via 5'RACE template switching incorporating UMIs.

The sequencing here drew on PBMCs from blood, taken on the day of vaccination. The source is a middle-aged man who received an inactivated influenza vaccine.

The chain recombines TRBV27 with TRBJ2-6, with 9 bases matching TRBD2. Germline lookup yields CDR1 MNHEY and CDR2 SMNVEV (reference sequence). With 2 bases clipped from V and 2 bases from J, the junction kept 10 bases outside the gene matches. The CDR3 runs 19 residues. The CDR3 DNA follows: TGTGCCAGCAGTTTAAGGATTTGGGCGGGGGGGCCTGGGGCCAACGTCCTGACTTTC. Translated, it gives CASSLRIWAGGPGANVLTF.

This clonotype was counted a few times. The gene calls are TRBV5-1 and TRBJ1-5; no firm D call. Trimming pared 2 bases from V and 2 bases from J, leaving 17 bases between. The CDR3 sequence is 17 residues long. CDR1 is SGHRS and CDR2 is YFSETQ in the germline V gene. CDR3 nucleotides: TGCGCCAGCAGCTTTATAACGGAGCTTAATGGCAATCAGCCCCAGCATTTT. This gives the protein CASSFITELNGNQPQHF. Combining the CDR3 with reference TRBV5-1 and TRBJ1-5 gives the whole variable domain KAGVTQTPRYLIKTRGQQVTLSCSPISGHRSVSWYQQTPGQGLQFLFEYFSETQRNKGNFPGRFSGRQFSNSRSEMNVSTLELGDSALYLCASSFITELNGNQPQHFGDGTRLSIL.

V gene TRBV28 combines with J gene TRBJ2-1; 8 bases line up with TRBD1. This CDR3 is 15 amino acids long. Germline CDR1 is MDHEN and CDR2 is SYDVKM. V lost 5 bases and J lost 8; bases outside the gene matches: 11. DNA for the CDR3: TGTGCCAGCAGTACATGGACAGGGACGGGGGATGAGCAGTTCTTC. Translating gives CASSTWTGTGDEQFF.

This clonotype was counted only a few times. V is TRBV28 and J is TRBJ2-7; 8 nucleotides agree with TRBD2. The CDR3 is made up of 12 amino acids. Germline-derived CDR1 and CDR2 are MDHEN and SYDVKM. After removal of 6 bases from V and 11 bases from J, the junction contained 9 bases not matched to a gene. The CDR3 region is CASSPSGGQEYF. The CDR3 DNA is TGTGCCAGCAGCCCCTCGGGAGGGCAGGAGTACTTC.

V and J are TRBV7-9 and TRBJ2-5; TRBD2 might be the D (6 bases). The CDR3 is made up of 14 amino acids. V lost 0 bases, J lost 4 bases, and 9 bases lay in between. Per germline, CDR1 SEHNR and CDR2 FQNEAQ (reference sequence). The chain's CDR3 is CASSLAAGLETQYF. Here the CDR3 DNA reads TGTGCCAGCAGCTTAGCGGCGGGGTTAGAGACCCAGTACTTC.

The chain couples TRBV27 to TRBJ1-5; TRBD1 is a possible D gene (5 bases). V was shortened by 1 base and J by 0 bases, with 7 bases between the two germline ends. The length of the CDR3 is 15 residues. Germline V CDR1 and CDR2: MNHEY, SMNVEV (reference sequence). CDR3 bases: TGTGCCAGCAGTTTATGGGGGAATAGCAATCAGCCCCAGCATTTT. It encodes CASSLWGNSNQPQHF.

The chain couples TRBV28 to TRBJ2-7; D is uncertain. CDR3 size: 17 residues. The V and J ends lost 1 base and 0 bases respectively, with 16 bases between them. From germline, CDR1 is MDHEN and CDR2 SYDVKM. CDR3: CASSLYSGYSGSYEQYF. In DNA form, the CDR3 reads TGTGCCAGCAGTTTATATTCGGGCTACTCGGGCTCCTACGAGCAGTACTTC.

This clonotype came up a few times. The chain couples TRBV20-1 to TRBJ2-5, with a possible D match to TRBD2 (5 bases). Trimming took off 7 bases at V and 4 bases at J, with 13 bases between the two ends. CDR1 and CDR2 from the germline V gene are DFQATT and SNEGSKA (reference sequence). There are 12 residues in the CDR3. The CDR3 bases are TGCAGTGTCATGGGAGTCGGAGAGACCCAGTACTTC. Its protein product is CSVMGVGETQYF.

This clonotype showed up many times. The chain couples TRBV2 to TRBJ2-7; 11 nucleotides line up with TRBD2. Trimming at V came to 6 bases and at J to 9 bases, leaving 10 bases not matched to a gene. This CDR3 region has 14 residues. The V gene's germline CDR1 is SNHLY and CDR2 FYNNEI. The CDR3 nucleotides read TGTGCCAGCAGCGCGACTAGCGGGGACTCTGGGCAGTACTTC. As protein: CASSATSGDSGQYF.